This T cell receptor beta chain stems from a study of T cell changes during pregnancy in multiple sclerosis. The repertoire was sequenced with immunoSEQ multiplex PCR; TCRdb's copy has only in-frame clones and lacks some. The sample has some 120,000 clones, 90% to 95% seen once. Here the sequenced sample was peripheral blood, taken in the third trimester of pregnancy. The clonotype was recovered from a female donor with multiple sclerosis, enrolled in a pregnancy study.

CDR3 residues: CASSQVGGAVAEAFF. Here the CDR3 DNA reads TGTGCCAGCAGCCAAGTTGGGGGGGCCGTCGCTGAAGCTTTCTTT. The chain recombines TRBV4-2 with TRBJ1-1, with TRBD1 as a possible D gene (6 bases). V was clipped by 1 base and J by 6 bases, with 15 bases between them. Looked up from germline, CDR1 is LGHNA and CDR2 is YNFKEQ. CDR3 length equals 15 residues.